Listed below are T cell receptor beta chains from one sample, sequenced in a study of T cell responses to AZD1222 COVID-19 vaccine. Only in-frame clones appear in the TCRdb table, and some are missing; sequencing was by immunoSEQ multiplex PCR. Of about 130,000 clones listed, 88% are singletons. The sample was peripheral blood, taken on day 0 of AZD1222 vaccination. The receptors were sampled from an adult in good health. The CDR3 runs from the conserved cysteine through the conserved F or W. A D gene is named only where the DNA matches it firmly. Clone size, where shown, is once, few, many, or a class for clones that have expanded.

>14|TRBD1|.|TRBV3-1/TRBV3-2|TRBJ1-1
CASSKGQTRGEAFF
TGTGCCAGCAGCAAGGGACAGACTAGAGGTGAAGCTTTCTTT
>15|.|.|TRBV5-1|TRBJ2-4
CASSLDAGAKNIQYF
TGCGCCAGCAGCTTGGATGCGGGGGCCAAAAACATTCAGTACTTC
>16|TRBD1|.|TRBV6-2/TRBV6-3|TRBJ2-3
CASSAGTGTFTDTQYF
TGTGCCAGCAGTGCCGGGACAGGGACTTTCACAGATACGCAGTATTTT
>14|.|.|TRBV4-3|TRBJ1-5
CASSQGSRNQPQHF
TGCGCCAGCAGCCAGGGCAGTCGTAATCAGCCCCAGCATTTT
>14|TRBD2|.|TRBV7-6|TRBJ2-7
CASSLGGLVYEQYF
TGTGCCAGCAGCCTGGGGGGGTTGGTCTACGAGCAGTACTTC
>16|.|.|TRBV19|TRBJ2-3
CASSMGTGPSTDTQYF
TGTGCCAGTAGTATGGGCACAGGGCCTAGCACAGATACGCAGTATTTT
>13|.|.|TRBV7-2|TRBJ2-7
CASSRQTRDEQYF
TGTGCCAGCAGCCGACAGACCAGGGACGAGCAGTACTTC
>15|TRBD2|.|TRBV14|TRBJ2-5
CASSQSLAGVETQYF
TGTGCCAGCAGCCAAAGCCTAGCGGGAGTTGAGACCCAGTACTTC
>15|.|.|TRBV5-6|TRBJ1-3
CASSLGTGNGNTIYF
TGTGCCAGCAGCTTGGGAACAGGGAATGGAAACACCATATATTTT
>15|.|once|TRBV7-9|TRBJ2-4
CASSPQEVVGGIQYF
TGTGCCAGCAGCCCGCAAGAGGTGGTTGGGGGAATTCAGTACTTC
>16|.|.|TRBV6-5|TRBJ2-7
CASSYSQGHQEYEQYF
TGTGCCAGCAGTTACTCGCAGGGACACCAAGAGTACGAGCAGTACTTC
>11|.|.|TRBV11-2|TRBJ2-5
CASSSQITQYF
TGTGCCAGCAGCTCGCAAATCACCCAGTACTTC
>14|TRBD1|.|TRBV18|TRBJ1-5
CASSPGQGDQPQHF
TGTGCCAGCTCACCAGGACAGGGAGATCAGCCCCAGCATTTT
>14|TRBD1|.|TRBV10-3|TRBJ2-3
CAITGTGNTDTQYF
TGTGCCATCACCGGGACAGGGAACACAGATACGCAGTATTTT
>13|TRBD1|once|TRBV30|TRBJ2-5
CAWSTGGQETQYF
TGTGCCTGGAGTACAGGGGGCCAGGAGACCCAGTACTTC
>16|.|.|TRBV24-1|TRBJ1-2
CATSDRQVDPNYGYTF
TGTGCCACCAGTGATAGGCAGGTGGATCCTAACTATGGCTACACCTTC
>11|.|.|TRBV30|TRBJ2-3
CAWSVLSVQYF
TGTGCCTGGAGTGTGCTATCGGTGCAGTATTTT
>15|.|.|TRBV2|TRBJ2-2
CASSEAGARTGELFF
TGTGCCAGCAGTGAAGCAGGGGCGCGCACCGGGGAGCTGTTTTTT
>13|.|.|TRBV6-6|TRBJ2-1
CASRTGLNDEQFF
TGTGCCAGCAGGACGGGTCTCAACGATGAGCAGTTCTTC
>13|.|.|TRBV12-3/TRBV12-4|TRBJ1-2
CASRMGGYDGYTF
TGTGCCAGCAGGATGGGAGGGTACGATGGCTACACCTTC
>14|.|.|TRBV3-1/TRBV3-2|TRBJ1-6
CASSPGTMNSPLHF
TGTGCCAGCAGCCCCGGGACGATGAATTCACCCCTCCACTTT
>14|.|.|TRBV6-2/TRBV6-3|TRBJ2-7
CASSYSGFTYEQYF
TGTGCCAGCAGTTACTCAGGGTTCACCTACGAGCAGTACTTC
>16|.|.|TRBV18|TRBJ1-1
CASSPLDRPGNTEAFF
TGTGCCAGCTCACCACTAGATAGACCCGGGAACACTGAAGCTTTCTTT
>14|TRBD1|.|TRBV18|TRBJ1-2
CASSPEGAQDGYTF
TGTGCCAGCTCACCAGAGGGGGCTCAGGATGGCTACACCTTC
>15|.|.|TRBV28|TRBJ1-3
CASSLSWDSGNTIYF
TGTGCCAGCAGCCTCTCATGGGACTCAGGAAACACCATATATTTT
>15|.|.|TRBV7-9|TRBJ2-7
CASSIIPGSQLEQYF
TGTGCCAGCAGCATCATCCCCGGGTCCCAACTAGAGCAGTACTTC
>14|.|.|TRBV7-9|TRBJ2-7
CASSTGTGSYEQYF
TGTGCCAGCAGCACAGGGACTGGGTCCTACGAGCAGTACTTC
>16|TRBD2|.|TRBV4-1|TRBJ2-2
CASSPRVAGGIGELFF
TGCGCCAGCAGCCCGAGGGTAGCGGGAGGGATTGGGGAGCTGTTTTTT
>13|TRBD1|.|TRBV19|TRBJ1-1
CASRQGQPNEAFF
TGTGCCAGCCGGCAGGGACAGCCCAATGAAGCTTTCTTT
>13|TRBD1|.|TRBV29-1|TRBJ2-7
CSVERQGGYEQYF
TGCAGCGTTGAAAGACAGGGTGGGTACGAGCAGTACTTC
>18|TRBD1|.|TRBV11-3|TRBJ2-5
CASSIGGPGQISKETQYF
TGTGCCAGCAGCATAGGGGGACCGGGACAGATCTCCAAAGAGACCCAGTACTTC
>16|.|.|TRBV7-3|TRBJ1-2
CASSLTRDGGIYGYTF
TGTGCCAGCAGCTTAACACGGGACGGAGGGATCTATGGCTACACCTTC
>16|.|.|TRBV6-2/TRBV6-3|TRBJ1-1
CASSYFTGLMNTEAFF
TGTGCCAGCAGTTACTTCACAGGTTTGATGAACACTGAAGCTTTCTTT
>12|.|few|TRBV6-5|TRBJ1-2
CASSRGSYGYTF
TGTGCCAGCAGTAGAGGTAGCTATGGCTACACCTTC
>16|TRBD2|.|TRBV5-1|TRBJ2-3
CASSFPSGREIDTQYF
TGCGCCAGCAGCTTTCCTAGCGGGAGGGAGATAGATACGCAGTATTTT
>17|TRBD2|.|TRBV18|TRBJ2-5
CASSPSSGGVAGETQYF
TGTGCCAGCTCACCCTCTAGCGGGGGGGTAGCTGGAGAGACCCAGTACTTC
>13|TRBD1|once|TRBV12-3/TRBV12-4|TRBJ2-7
CASSPGQPYEQYF
TGTGCCAGCAGTCCGGGACAGCCCTACGAGCAGTACTTC
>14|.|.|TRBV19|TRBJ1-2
CASSLVRGTRGYTF
TGTGCCAGTAGTTTGGTTCGGGGGACGAGAGGCTACACCTTC
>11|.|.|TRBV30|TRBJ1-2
CAWKDIYGYTF
TGTGCCTGGAAAGACATCTATGGCTACACCTTC
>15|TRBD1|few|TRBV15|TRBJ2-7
CATSKSGTAFYEQYF
TGTGCCACCAGCAAATCCGGGACAGCCTTCTACGAGCAGTACTTC
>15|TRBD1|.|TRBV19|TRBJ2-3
CASSTRTGVTDTQYF
TGTGCCAGTAGTACCCGGACAGGTGTGACAGATACGCAGTATTTT
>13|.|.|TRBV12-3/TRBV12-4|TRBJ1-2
CASSSTGSWGYTF
TGTGCCAGCAGCTCAACAGGTTCTTGGGGCTACACCTTC
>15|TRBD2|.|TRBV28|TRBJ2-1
CASYAGGHRSNEQFF
TGTGCCAGCTACGCGGGGGGTCACAGGTCCAATGAGCAGTTCTTC
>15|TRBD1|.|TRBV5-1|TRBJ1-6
CASSYGTGVESPLHF
TGCGCCAGCAGCTACGGGACAGGGGTGGAATCACCCCTCCACTTT
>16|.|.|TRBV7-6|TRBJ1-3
CASSLSPGDSGNTIYF
TGTGCCAGCAGCTTAAGCCCAGGCGACTCTGGAAACACCATATATTTT
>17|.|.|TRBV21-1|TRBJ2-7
CASSKGRPPWGSYEQYF
TGTGCCAGCAGCAAGGGGAGACCCCCATGGGGCTCCTACGAGCAGTACTTC